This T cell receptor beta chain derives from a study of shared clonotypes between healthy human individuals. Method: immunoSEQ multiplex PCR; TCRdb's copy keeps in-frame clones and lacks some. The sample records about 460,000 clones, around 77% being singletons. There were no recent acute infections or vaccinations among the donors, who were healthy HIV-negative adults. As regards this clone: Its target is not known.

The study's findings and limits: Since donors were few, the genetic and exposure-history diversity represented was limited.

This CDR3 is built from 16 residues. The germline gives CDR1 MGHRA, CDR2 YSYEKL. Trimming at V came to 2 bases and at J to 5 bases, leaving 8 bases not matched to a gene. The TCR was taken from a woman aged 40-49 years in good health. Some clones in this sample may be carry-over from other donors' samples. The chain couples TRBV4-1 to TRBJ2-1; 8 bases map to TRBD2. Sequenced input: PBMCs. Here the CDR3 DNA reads TGCGCCAGCAGCCAAAAAGCGGGAGTGGACGACAATGAGCAGTTCTTC. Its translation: CASSQKAGVDDNEQFF.